The 21 T cell receptor beta chains below were found in one sample sequenced in a study of technical replicates of blood from a handful of donors. Only in-frame clones appear in the TCRdb table, and some are missing; sequencing was by immunoSEQ multiplex PCR. The data contain about 85,000 clones, approximately 94% of them singletons. The sample consisted of T cells isolated from PBMCs. The receptors come from a human donor in good health.

The J gene is TRBJ1-2, the V gene TRBV7-3; 7 nucleotides line up with TRBD1. The CDR3 has 13 amino acids. Germline assignment: CDR1 SGHTA and CDR2 FQGTGA. The V gene end was trimmed by 1 base and the J gene end by 8 bases; junction bases not matched to a gene: 4. CDR3 sequence: CASSLKTGWGYTF. CDR3 nucleotides: TGTGCCAGCAGCTTAAAGACAGGGTGGGGCTACACCTTC.

This clone is a singleton in its sample. The rearrangement uses TRBV27 and TRBJ2-7, with 10 bases that match TRBD1. Trimming removed 6 bases from V and 4 bases from J; junction bases left unmatched: 12. Germline CDR1 reads MNHEY; CDR2 reads SMNVEV (reference sequence). The CDR3 extends over 16 amino acids. The chain's CDR3 is CASSTIDRGLWYEQYF. In DNA, the CDR3 is TGTGCCAGCAGCACAATAGACAGGGGGCTGTGGTACGAGCAGTACTTC.

The CDR3 protein is CASSSLGLGAYEQYF. CDR3 sequence (DNA): TGTGCCAGCAGTTCACTAGGACTAGGCGCCTACGAGCAGTACTTC. The chain employs TRBV28 and TRBJ2-7; 7 nucleotides align to TRBD2. V lost 4 bases to trimming and J lost 2 bases; unmatched junction nucleotides: 8. CDR1 is MDHEN and CDR2 is SYDVKM in the germline V gene. The CDR3 contains 15 residues.

The V and J genes are TRBV19 and TRBJ1-5; D not resolved. Germline CDR1 LNHDA, CDR2 SQIVND (reference sequence). The V end was cut by 11 bases, the J end by 2 bases, with 13 bases between. The CDR3 is 13 amino acids. The CDR3 loop reads CAPPRHGNQPQHF. For the CDR3, the DNA is TGTGCCCCCCCCAGACACGGCAATCAGCCCCAGCATTTT.

This chain connects TRBV5-4 to TRBJ1-2, with a tentative D call TRBD1 (6 bases). Germline lookup yields CDR1 SGHNT and CDR2 YYREEE (reference sequence). The CDR3 length is 15 residues. V dropped 0 bases and J dropped 2 bases, with 11 bases sitting between them. CDR3 DNA sequence: TGTGCCAGCAGCTTGGTTCAGGGGCTGAACTATGGCTACACCTTC. The encoded protein is CASSLVQGLNYGYTF.

The V gene is TRBV27, the J gene TRBJ2-2; 7 nucleotides agree with TRBD1. Trimming at V came to 6 bases and at J to 6 bases, leaving 7 bases not matched to a gene. Germline V lookup: CDR1 MNHEY, CDR2 SMNVEV (reference sequence). There are 14 residues in the CDR3. Here the CDR3 reads CASSPDRRAGELFF. In nucleotides, the CDR3 is TGTGCCAGCAGCCCGGACAGGCGGGCCGGGGAGCTGTTTTTT.

The chain joins TRBV9 to TRBJ2-1; the D gene is possibly TRBD2 (6 bases). The CDR3 sequence is 15 residues long. The V end was cut by 4 bases, the J end by 3 bases, with 14 bases between. From germline, CDR1 is SGDLS and CDR2 YYNGEE. CDR3 DNA sequence: TGTGCCAGCAGCCCCGGGGTAGCGGACTACAATGAGCAGTTCTTC. As protein: CASSPGVADYNEQFF. The complete variable domain, with remaining parts taken from reference TRBV9 and TRBJ2-1, reads DSGVTQTPKHLITATGQRVTLRCSPRSGDLSVYWYQQSLDQGLQFLIQYYNGEERAKGNILERFSAQQFPDLHSELNLSSLELGDSALYFCASSPGVADYNEQFFGPGTRLTVL.

V and J are TRBV29-1 and TRBJ2-7, with a weak D call TRBD1 (7 bases). The length of the CDR3 is 14 residues. Germline CDR1 reads SQVTM; CDR2 reads ANQGSEA. V was shortened by 1 base and J by 2 bases, with 12 bases between the two germline ends. In DNA, the CDR3 is TGCAGCGTTGAAGTAGGCGGGACAGCCTACGAGCAGTACTTC. Translated, it gives CSVEVGGTAYEQYF.

The sample holds one count of this clone. CDR3 DNA: TGTGCCAGCACTGCACACGCCAGCTCCTACAATGAGCAGTTCTTC. Protein product: CASTAHASSYNEQFF. The V gene is TRBV6-5, the J gene TRBJ2-1; no definite D call. The germline V and J ends were trimmed by 7 bases and 0 bases, with 13 bases remaining between them. The CDR3 extends over 15 amino acids. The germline V gene has CDR1 MNHEY and CDR2 SVGAGI.

V and J are TRBV9 and TRBJ2-1; D not certain. Germline values: CDR1 SGDLS, CDR2 YYNGEE. The CDR3 spans 15 residues. Trimming removed 3 bases at V and 3 bases at J, with 13 bases between. The CDR3, as DNA: TGTGCCAGCAGCGGAGCCTTTAGTGACTACAATGAGCAGTTCTTC. Encoded protein: CASSGAFSDYNEQFF.

This chain connects TRBV2 to TRBJ1-5; D not certain. V was trimmed by 6 bases and J by 6 bases, leaving 12 bases between them. Germline lookup yields CDR1 SNHLY and CDR2 FYNNEI. CDR3 length: 13 amino acids. The CDR3 loop is CASRVRDFQPQHF. In DNA, the CDR3 is TGTGCCAGCAGGGTTCGTGACTTTCAGCCCCAGCATTTT.

The V gene is TRBV2, the J gene TRBJ1-4, with a weak D call TRBD1 (5 bases). CDR1 SNHLY and CDR2 FYNNEI come from the germline V gene. V was clipped by 7 bases and J by 3 bases, with 12 bases between them. This CDR3 has 14 amino acids. CDR3 in DNA: TGTGCCAGCAATCAGGGCTGGTCTAATGAAAAACTGTTTTTT. Translation gives CASNQGWSNEKLFF. Looking up the rest from reference TRBV2 and TRBJ1-4 gives the full variable domain: EPEVTQTPSHQVTQMGQEVILRCVPISNHLYFYWYRQILGQKVEFLVSFYNNEISEKSEIFDDQFSVERPDGSNFTLKIRSTKLEDSAMYFCASNQGWSNEKLFFGSGTQLSVL.

The J gene is TRBJ2-2, the V gene TRBV4-1; TRBD1 might be the D (7 bases). Per germline, CDR1 MGHRA and CDR2 YSYEKL. V shed 1 base and J shed 7 bases, with 22 bases lying between them. This CDR3 has 18 amino acids. As DNA, the CDR3 is TGCGCCAGCAGCCAAGGATCCGTCAGTGGAGGGGGCCACGGGGAGCTGTTTTTT. Translation: CASSQGSVSGGGHGELFF.

The chain carries TRBV4-1 and TRBJ2-7, with TRBD1 identical over 9 bases. The germline V gene has CDR1 MGHRA and CDR2 YSYEKL. This CDR3 region has 15 residues. V was clipped by 0 bases and J by 5 bases; unmatched bases: 5. The chain's CDR3 is CASSQDGQGYDEQYF. CDR3 nucleotide sequence: TGCGCCAGCAGCCAAGATGGACAGGGGTACGACGAGCAGTACTTC.

The chain recombines TRBV4-1 with TRBJ2-1; weak D call: TRBD2 (5 bases). Trimming removed 1 base at V and 0 bases at J, with 13 bases between. This CDR3 is built from 17 residues. Germline CDR1 is MGHRA and CDR2 is YSYEKL. CDR3 DNA sequence: TGCGCCAGCAGCCAAGTCGTTGTCGGGGTCTCCTACAATGAGCAGTTCTTC. Translation gives CASSQVVVGVSYNEQFF.

This chain joins TRBV9 and TRBJ2-6, with TRBD1 identical over 10 bases. After removal of 7 bases from V and 0 bases from J, the junction contained 4 bases not matched to a gene. The CDR3 spans 16 residues. CDR1 and CDR2 (germline): SGDLS, YYNGEE. The CDR3 here is CASRQGATSGANVLTF. The CDR3 region has the DNA TGTGCCAGCCGACAGGGGGCGACCTCTGGGGCCAACGTCCTGACTTTC.

V and J are TRBV5-1 and TRBJ1-3; 7 positions agree with TRBD1. This CDR3 region has 14 residues. From germline, CDR1 is SGHRS and CDR2 YFSETQ. Trimming took 2 bases from V and 4 from J; bases not matched to a gene: 3. CDR3 loop: CASSFGTEGNTIYF. The CDR3 DNA follows: TGCGCCAGCAGCTTCGGGACAGAAGGAAACACCATATATTTT. The variable domain in full, with the rest retrieved from reference TRBV5-1 and TRBJ1-3, is KAGVTQTPRYLIKTRGQQVTLSCSPISGHRSVSWYQQTPGQGLQFLFEYFSETQRNKGNFPGRFSGRQFSNSRSEMNVSTLELGDSALYLCASSFGTEGNTIYFGEGSWLTVV.

The V gene is TRBV5-4, the J gene TRBJ2-5; D uncertain. The ends were cut back, 1 base at V and 5 bases at J, with 15 bases in the middle. Looked up from germline, CDR1 is SGHNT and CDR2 is YYREEE (reference sequence). The CDR3 totals 15 residues. Here the CDR3 DNA reads TGTGCCAGCAGCTTGAACCTTGGTAGCTCTGAGACCCAGTACTTC. Translated, it gives CASSLNLGSSETQYF. The full variable domain, its missing parts supplied by reference TRBV5-4 and TRBJ2-5, is ETGVTQSPTHLIKTRGQQVTLRCSSQSGHNTVSWYQQALGQGPQFIFQYYREEENGRGNFPPRFSGLQFPNYSSELNVNALELDDSALYLCASSLNLGSSETQYFGPGTRLLVL.

The chain has TRBV5-1 and TRBJ2-2, with 9 bases matching TRBD1. Germline V gene lookup returns CDR1 SGHRS and CDR2 YFSETQ. With V trimmed by 0 bases and J by 6 bases, 3 bases remained unmatched. This CDR3 is 15 amino acids long. Here the CDR3 reads CASSLVGTGSGELFF. The DNA for the CDR3 is TGCGCCAGCAGCTTGGTTGGGACAGGGTCCGGGGAGCTGTTTTTT.

The rearrangement uses TRBV9 and TRBJ1-2; TRBD1 aligns across 7 bases. The V segment lost 3 bases and the J segment 2 bases; nucleotides outside the gene matches: 4. The germline CDR1 and CDR2 sequences are SGDLS and YYNGEE. The CDR3 is made up of 14 amino acids. This CDR3 is CASSASTGNYGYTF. DNA for the CDR3: TGTGCCAGCAGCGCATCGACAGGGAACTATGGCTACACCTTC.

The chain uses TRBV6-1 and TRBJ2-7, with a possible D match to TRBD2 (6 bases). This CDR3 is 13 amino acids long. From germline, CDR1 is MNHNS and CDR2 SASEGT. Trimming shortened V by 8 bases and J by 6 bases, and 17 bases separated the two germline ends. CDR3 region: CASPKEGSIEQYF. As DNA, the CDR3 is TGTGCCAGCCCGAAGGAGGGGTCCATCGAGCAGTACTTC.